This T cell receptor (beta chain) was sequenced in a study of PD-L1 blockade in urothelial cancer. Study background: Samples came from 3 weeks, at the second dose, and 6 weeks into treatment. Blood samples contained a median about 140,000 T cells. General study findings and limits: Tumor-associated blood clones were expanded more by durable-benefit patients at 3 weeks.

As to time point: pretreatment peripheral blood. The V gene end was trimmed by 9 bases and the J gene end by 7 bases; junction bases not matched to a gene: 10. Germline V gene data show CDR1 as LNHDA and CDR2 as SQIVND (reference sequence). CDR3 length: 14 amino acids. Generated by immunoSEQ multiplex PCR, the TCRdb table keeps only in-frame clones and is missing some. This table has about 45,000 clones, approximately 90% appearing once. About this clone itself: The antigen remains unidentified.

The chain employs TRBV19 and TRBJ1-2, with 11 bases that match TRBD1. The sequenced sample was PBMCs, obtained around atezolizumab (anti-PD-L1) treatment. This receptor was identified in a donor at least 40 years old with urothelial cancer. CDR3 amino acids: CASHRTGGAGGYTF. The CDR3 DNA reads as TGTGCCAGCCATAGGACAGGGGGCGCAGGTGGCTACACCTTC.